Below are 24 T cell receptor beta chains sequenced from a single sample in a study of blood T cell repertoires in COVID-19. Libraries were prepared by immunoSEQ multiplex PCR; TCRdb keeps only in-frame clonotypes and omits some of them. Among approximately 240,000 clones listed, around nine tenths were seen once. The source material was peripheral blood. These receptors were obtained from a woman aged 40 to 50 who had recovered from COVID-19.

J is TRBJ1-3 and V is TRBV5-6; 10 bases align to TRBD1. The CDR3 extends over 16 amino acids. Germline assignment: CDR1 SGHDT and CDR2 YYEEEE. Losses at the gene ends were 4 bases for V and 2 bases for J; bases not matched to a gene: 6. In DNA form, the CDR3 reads TGTGCCAGCAGCGGGGGGACAGGGGCTACTGGAAACACCATATATTTT. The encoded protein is CASSGGTGATGNTIYF.

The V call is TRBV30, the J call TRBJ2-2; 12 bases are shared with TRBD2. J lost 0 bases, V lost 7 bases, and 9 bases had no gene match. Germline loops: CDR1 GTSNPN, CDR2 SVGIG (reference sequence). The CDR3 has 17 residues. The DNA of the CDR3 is TGTGCCTACCCCCGGGCTAGCGGGGGGGCGAACACCGGGGAGCTGTTTTTT. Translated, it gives CAYPRASGGANTGELFF.

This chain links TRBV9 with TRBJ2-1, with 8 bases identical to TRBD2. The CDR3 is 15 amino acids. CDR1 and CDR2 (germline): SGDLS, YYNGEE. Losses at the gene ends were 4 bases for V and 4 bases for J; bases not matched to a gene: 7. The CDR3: CASSPPGRAYNEQFF. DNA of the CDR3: TGTGCCAGCAGCCCACCCGGGAGGGCTTACAATGAGCAGTTCTTC.

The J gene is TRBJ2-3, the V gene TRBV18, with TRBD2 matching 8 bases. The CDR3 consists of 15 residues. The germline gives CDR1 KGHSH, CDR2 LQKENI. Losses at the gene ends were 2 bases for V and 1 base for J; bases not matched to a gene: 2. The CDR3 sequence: CASSPDGRGTDTQYF. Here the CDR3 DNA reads TGTGCCAGCTCACCAGACGGGAGGGGCACAGATACGCAGTATTTT.

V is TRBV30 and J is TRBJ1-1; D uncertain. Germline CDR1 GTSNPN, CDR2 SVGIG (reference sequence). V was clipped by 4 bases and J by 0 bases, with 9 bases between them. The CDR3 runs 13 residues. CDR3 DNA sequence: TGTGCCTGGATCCACAGCATGAACACTGAAGCTTTCTTT. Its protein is CAWIHSMNTEAFF.

This CDR3 reads CASSFRTAGGYTF. CDR3 sequence (DNA): TGTGCCAGCAGCTTCCGGACAGCGGGGGGCTACACCTTC. The gene calls are TRBV7-2 and TRBJ1-2; TRBD1 might be the D (6 bases). Germline CDR1 is SGHTA and CDR2 is FQGNSA. The CDR3 loop spans 13 amino acids. Between the trimmed V and J ends, which lost 3 bases and 8 bases, there was a span of 13 bases.

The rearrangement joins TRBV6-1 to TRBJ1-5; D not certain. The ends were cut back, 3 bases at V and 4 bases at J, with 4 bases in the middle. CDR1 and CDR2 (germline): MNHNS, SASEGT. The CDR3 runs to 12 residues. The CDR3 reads CASSDLNQPQHF. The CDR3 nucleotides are TGTGCCAGCAGTGACCTAAATCAGCCCCAGCATTTT.

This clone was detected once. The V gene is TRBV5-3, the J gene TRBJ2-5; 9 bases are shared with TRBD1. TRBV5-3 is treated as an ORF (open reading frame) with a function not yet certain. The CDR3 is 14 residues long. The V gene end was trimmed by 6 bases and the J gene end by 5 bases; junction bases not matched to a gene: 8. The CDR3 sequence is CARNGTGNGETQYF. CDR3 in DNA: TGTGCCAGAAATGGGACAGGGAACGGGGAGACCCAGTACTTC.

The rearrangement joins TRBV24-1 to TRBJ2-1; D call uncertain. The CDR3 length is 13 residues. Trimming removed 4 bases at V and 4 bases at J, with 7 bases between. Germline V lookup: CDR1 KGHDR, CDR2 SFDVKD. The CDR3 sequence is CATSEGVYNEQFF. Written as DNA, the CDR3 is TGTGCCACCAGTGAAGGAGTATACAATGAGCAGTTCTTC.

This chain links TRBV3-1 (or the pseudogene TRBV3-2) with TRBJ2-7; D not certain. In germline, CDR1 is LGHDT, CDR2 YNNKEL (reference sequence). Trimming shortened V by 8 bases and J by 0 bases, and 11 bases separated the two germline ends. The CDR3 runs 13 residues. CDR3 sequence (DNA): TGTGCCAGCCAGTCCCGGAGCTCCTACGAGCAGTACTTC. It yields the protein CASQSRSSYEQYF.

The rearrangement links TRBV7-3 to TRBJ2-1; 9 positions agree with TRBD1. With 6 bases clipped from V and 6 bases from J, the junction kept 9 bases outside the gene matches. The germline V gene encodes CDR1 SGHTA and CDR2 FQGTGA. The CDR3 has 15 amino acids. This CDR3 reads CASRSTGTGLNEQFF. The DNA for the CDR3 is TGTGCCAGCAGGTCAACGGGGACAGGGCTCAATGAGCAGTTCTTC.

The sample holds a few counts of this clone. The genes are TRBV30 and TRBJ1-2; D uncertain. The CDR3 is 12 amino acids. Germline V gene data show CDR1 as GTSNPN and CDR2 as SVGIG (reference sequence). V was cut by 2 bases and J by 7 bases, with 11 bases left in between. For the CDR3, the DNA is TGTGCCTGGAGTATGGGAGGATTTGGCTACACCTTC. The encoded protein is CAWSMGGFGYTF.

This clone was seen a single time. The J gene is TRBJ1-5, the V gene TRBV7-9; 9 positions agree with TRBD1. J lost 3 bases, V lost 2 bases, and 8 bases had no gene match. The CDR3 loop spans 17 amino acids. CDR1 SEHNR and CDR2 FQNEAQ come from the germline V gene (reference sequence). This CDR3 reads CASSLIWDREPNQPQHF. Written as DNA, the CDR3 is TGTGCCAGCAGCTTAATCTGGGACAGGGAACCCAATCAGCCCCAGCATTTT.

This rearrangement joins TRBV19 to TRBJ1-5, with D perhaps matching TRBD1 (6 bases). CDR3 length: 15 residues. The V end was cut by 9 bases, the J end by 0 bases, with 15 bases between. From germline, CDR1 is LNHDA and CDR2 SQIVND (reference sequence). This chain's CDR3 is CASRGRKNSNQPQHF. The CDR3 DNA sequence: TGTGCCAGCAGGGGCCGGAAAAATAGCAATCAGCCCCAGCATTTT.

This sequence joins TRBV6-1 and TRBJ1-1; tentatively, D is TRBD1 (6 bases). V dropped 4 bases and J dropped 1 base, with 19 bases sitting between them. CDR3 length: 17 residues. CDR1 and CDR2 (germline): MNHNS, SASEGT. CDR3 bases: TGTGCCAGCAGTGCAGGGCTTCTCAGGGACACGAACACTGAAGCTTTCTTT. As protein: CASSAGLLRDTNTEAFF.

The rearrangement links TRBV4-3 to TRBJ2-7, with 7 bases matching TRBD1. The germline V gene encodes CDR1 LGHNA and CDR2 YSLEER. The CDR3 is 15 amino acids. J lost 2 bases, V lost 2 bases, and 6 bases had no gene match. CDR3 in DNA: TGCGCCAGCAGCCAACGACAGGGAACAGCCTACGAGCAGTACTTC. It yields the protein CASSQRQGTAYEQYF.

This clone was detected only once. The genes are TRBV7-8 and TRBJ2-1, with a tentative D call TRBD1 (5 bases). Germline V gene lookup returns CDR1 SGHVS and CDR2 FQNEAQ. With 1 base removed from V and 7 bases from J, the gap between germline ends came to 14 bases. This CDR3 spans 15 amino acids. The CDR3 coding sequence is TGTGCCAGCAGCTTAGGCAGGGAAGGGTTTAATGAGCAGTTCTTC. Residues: CASSLGREGFNEQFF.

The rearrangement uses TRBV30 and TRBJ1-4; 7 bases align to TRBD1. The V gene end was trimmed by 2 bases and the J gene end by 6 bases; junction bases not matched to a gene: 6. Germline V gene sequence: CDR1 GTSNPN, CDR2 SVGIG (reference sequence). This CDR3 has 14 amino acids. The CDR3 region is CAWSSGQKYEKLFF. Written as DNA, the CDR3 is TGTGCCTGGAGTTCGGGACAGAAGTATGAAAAACTGTTTTTT. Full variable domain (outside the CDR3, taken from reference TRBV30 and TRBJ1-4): SQTIHQWPATLVQPVGSPLSLECTVEGTSNPNLYWYRQAAGRGLQLLFYSVGIGQISSEVPQNLSASRPQDRQFILSSKKLLLSDSGFYLCAWSSGQKYEKLFFGSGTQLSVL.

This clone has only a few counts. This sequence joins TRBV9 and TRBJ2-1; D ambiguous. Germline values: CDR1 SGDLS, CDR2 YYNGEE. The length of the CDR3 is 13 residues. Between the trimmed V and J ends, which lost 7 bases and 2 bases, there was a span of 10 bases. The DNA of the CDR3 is TGTGCCAGCGCCCTCCCGGCCTACAATGAGCAGTTCTTC. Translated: CASALPAYNEQFF.

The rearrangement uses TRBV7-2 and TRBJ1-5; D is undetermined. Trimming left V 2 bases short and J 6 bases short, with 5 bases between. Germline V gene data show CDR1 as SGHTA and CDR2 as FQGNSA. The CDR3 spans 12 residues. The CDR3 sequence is CASSLYPQPQHF. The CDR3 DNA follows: TGTGCCAGCAGCTTATATCCTCAGCCCCAGCATTTT.

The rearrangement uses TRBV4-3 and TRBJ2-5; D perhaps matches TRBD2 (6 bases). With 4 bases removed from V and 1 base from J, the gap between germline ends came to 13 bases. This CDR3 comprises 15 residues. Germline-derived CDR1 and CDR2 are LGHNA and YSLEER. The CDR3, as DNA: TGCGCCAGCAGCCCCACCCAGACTAGCCAAGAGACCCAGTACTTC. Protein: CASSPTQTSQETQYF.

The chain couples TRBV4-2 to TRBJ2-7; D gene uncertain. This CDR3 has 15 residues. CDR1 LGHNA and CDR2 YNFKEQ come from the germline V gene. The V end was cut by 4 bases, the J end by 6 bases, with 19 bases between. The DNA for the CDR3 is TGTGCCAGCAGCCCTCGTTCCCCCAAGATCAGCGAGCAGTACTTC. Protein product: CASSPRSPKISEQYF.

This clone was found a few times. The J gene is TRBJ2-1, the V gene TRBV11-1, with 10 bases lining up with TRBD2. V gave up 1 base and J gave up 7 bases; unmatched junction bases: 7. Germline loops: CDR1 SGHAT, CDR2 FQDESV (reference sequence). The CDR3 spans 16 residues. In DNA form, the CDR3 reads TGTGCCAGCAGCTTAGAAATAGCGGGAGGAAGGAATGAGCAGTTCTTC. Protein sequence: CASSLEIAGGRNEQFF. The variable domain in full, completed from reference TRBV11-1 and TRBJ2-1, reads EAEVAQSPRYKITEKSQAVAFWCDPISGHATLYWYRQILGQGPELLVQFQDESVVDDSQLPKDRFSAERLKGVDSTLKIQPAELGDSAMYLCASSLEIAGGRNEQFFGPGTRLTVL.

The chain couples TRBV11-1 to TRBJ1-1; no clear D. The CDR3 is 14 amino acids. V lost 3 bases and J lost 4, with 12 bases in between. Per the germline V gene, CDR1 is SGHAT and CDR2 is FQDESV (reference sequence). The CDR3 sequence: CASSFRRTFTEAFF. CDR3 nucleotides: TGTGCCAGCAGCTTTCGGAGGACCTTCACTGAAGCTTTCTTT.